This T cell receptor (beta chain) was retrieved from a study of blood T cell repertoires in COVID-19. Across the whole study: The study drew acute and convalescent COVID-19 samples from the United States, Italy and Spain. Sources were T cells, B-cell-depleted T cells, or PBMCs; the material itself was cDNA or gDNA.

Germline V gives CDR1 SGHRS, CDR2 YFSETQ. Losses at the gene ends were 4 bases for V and 0 bases for J; bases not matched to a gene: 8. The CDR3 is 16 amino acids. Clones were read by immunoSEQ multiplex PCR, and TCRdb kept only the in-frame ones, dropping some. The data show under 120,000 clones, with more than 60% seen just once and roughly 20% held by the top ten. The rearrangement uses TRBV5-1 and TRBJ1-1; TRBD1 matches at 8 bases. The sequencing sample was made of peripheral blood. The sequence was obtained from a man between 65 and 85 years old with active or convalescent COVID-19. The CDR3 reads CASSGGQDHLNTEAFF. The CDR3 DNA reads as TGCGCCAGCAGCGGGGGACAGGACCATTTGAACACTGAAGCTTTCTTT.